This TCR beta chain stems from a study of blood T cell repertoires in COVID-19. Across the whole study: COVID-19 samples, acute and convalescent, were from the United States, Italy and Spain. Sources were T cells, B-cell-depleted T cells, or PBMCs; the material itself was cDNA or gDNA.

CDR3 length: 15 amino acids. The ends lost 6 bases at V and 2 bases at J; junction bases unmatched: 6. Germline CDR1 reads MNHEY; CDR2 reads SVGAGI. Sequenced by immunoSEQ multiplex PCR; TCRdb stores in-frame clones only, minus some. This table holds around 160,000 clones, roughly 80% found once. Assignment of participants to cohorts was predicated upon participant-reported clinical history. The specimen sequenced was PBMCs or T cells enriched from blood (not recorded which). The chain combines TRBV6-5 with TRBJ2-3; 9 nucleotides agree with TRBD2. The TCR was taken from a woman aged 60-75 years who had recovered from COVID-19. The CDR3 sequence: CASSLAGRNTDTQYF. CDR3 sequence (DNA): TGTGCCAGCAGCCTAGCGGGGAGAAACACAGATACGCAGTATTTT.